This T cell receptor (beta chain) was recovered during a study of T cells in Graves' hyperthyroidism and ophthalmopathy. General observations from the study: Separation of ophthalmopathy from stable hyperthyroidism was achieved by a 13 V-J model. Blood samples included most of the expanded thyroid clonotypes exceeding 0.001.

RNA transcripts gave rise to amplified TCR beta CDR3 regions. A set of HTBI primers served as the primers for a first-round RT-PCR of the TCR CDR3. TCRdb itself ran the multiplex PCR reads through MiXCR, one entry per CDR3 protein. The sample contains some 250,000 distinct CDR3 sequences, 13% to 15% of which appear only once. Exclusion followed for patients with uncontrolled infection, other autoimmune disease, pregnancy or lactation. This clonotype came up many times. What it binds is not known. Germline V lookup: CDR1 MDHEN, CDR2 SYDVKM. This CDR3 is built from 15 residues. Trimming pared 2 bases from V and 8 bases from J, leaving 16 bases between.

This chain connects TRBV28 to TRBJ2-1; D is perhaps TRBD2 (5 bases). Sequencing was performed on blood. The TCR was taken from a woman between 40 and 55 years old with Graves' hyperthyroidism that later progressed to Graves' ophthalmopathy. CDR3 region: CASSLKFWLAYEQFF. Here the CDR3 DNA reads TGTGCCAGCAGTTTAAAATTCTGGCTAGCCTATGAGCAGTTCTTC. The full variable domain, rest sourced from reference TRBV28 and TRBJ2-1, is DVKVTQSSRYLVKRTGEKVFLECVQDMDHENMFWYRQDPGLGLRLIYFSYDVKMKEKGDIPEGYSVSREKKERFSLILESASTNQTSMYLCASSLKFWLAYEQFFGPGTRLTVL.